This is a list of T cell receptor beta chains from one sample in a study of CD8+ T cells in alopecia areata. Assay: immunoSEQ multiplex PCR; the TCRdb copy retains only in-frame clones and omits some. The sample includes approximately 140,000 clones, 45% to 60% of them seen just once. The sequenced sample was CD4+ T cells sorted from blood. These receptors were obtained from a human donor with alopecia areata. The CDR3 runs from the conserved cysteine through the conserved F or W. A D gene is named only where the DNA matches it firmly. Only some rows state a clone size, as once, few, many or a class for expanded clones.

clone_size: -; v_call: TRBV10-2; d_call: -; j_call: TRBJ2-2; cdr3_nt: TGCGCCACGGATAGGGGAAACACCGGGGAGCTGTTTTTT; cdr3_aa: CATDRGNTGELFF
clone_size: -; v_call: TRBV29-1; d_call: TRBD2; j_call: TRBJ2-1; cdr3_nt: TGCAGCGTTGGTCCGGGCGGGAGCTTGAACAATGAGCAGTTCTTC; cdr3_aa: CSVGPGGSLNNEQFF
clone_size: few; v_call: TRBV19; d_call: -; j_call: TRBJ1-1; cdr3_nt: TGTGCCAGTACCATGGGACGCACCTTTATCGCTGAAGCTTTCTTT; cdr3_aa: CASTMGRTFIAEAFF
clone_size: -; v_call: TRBV9; d_call: -; j_call: TRBJ1-1; cdr3_nt: TGTGCCAGCAGCGTAGGGAGTGGGAACACTGAAGCTTTCTTT; cdr3_aa: CASSVGSGNTEAFF
clone_size: once; v_call: TRBV7-6; d_call: -; j_call: TRBJ1-5; cdr3_nt: TGTGCCAGCAGCTCCGAGTCTAATCAGCCCCAGCATTTT; cdr3_aa: CASSSESNQPQHF
clone_size: few; v_call: TRBV4-1; d_call: TRBD1; j_call: TRBJ2-6; cdr3_nt: TGCGCCAGCAGCCAAGGCGACAGGGTCCCCGGGGCCAACGTCCTGACTTTC; cdr3_aa: CASSQGDRVPGANVLTF
clone_size: once; v_call: TRBV6-1; d_call: -; j_call: TRBJ2-1; cdr3_nt: TGTGCCAGCAGTGGGGGATGGAGGAATGAGCAGTTCTTC; cdr3_aa: CASSGGWRNEQFF
clone_size: -; v_call: TRBV7-3; d_call: -; j_call: TRBJ2-2; cdr3_nt: TGTGCCAGCAGCCCAGGGTGGTCCACCGGGGAGCTGTTTTTT; cdr3_aa: CASSPGWSTGELFF
clone_size: -; v_call: TRBV27; d_call: -; j_call: TRBJ2-5; cdr3_nt: TGTGCCAGCAGTTGGGGGACCGCGATTCAAGAGACCCAGTACTTC; cdr3_aa: CASSWGTAIQETQYF
clone_size: -; v_call: TRBV2; d_call: -; j_call: TRBJ2-5; cdr3_nt: TGTGCCAGCAGTGAATTGTTCGGCAGAAAAGAGACCCAGTACTTC; cdr3_aa: CASSELFGRKETQYF
clone_size: -; v_call: TRBV11-2; d_call: TRBD2; j_call: TRBJ2-3; cdr3_nt: TGTGCCAGCAGCAACAAGCCGGGACTAGCGGACACAGATACGCAGTATTTT; cdr3_aa: CASSNKPGLADTDTQYF
clone_size: -; v_call: TRBV5-1; d_call: TRBD1; j_call: TRBJ2-6; cdr3_nt: TGCGCCAGCGGACAGGGATACTCTGGGGCCAACGTCCTGACTTTC; cdr3_aa: CASGQGYSGANVLTF
clone_size: -; v_call: TRBV7-9; d_call: -; j_call: TRBJ1-5; cdr3_nt: TGTGCCAGCAGTCCCGACGGGCCATGGCCCCAGCATTTT; cdr3_aa: CASSPDGPWPQHF
clone_size: -; v_call: TRBV7-3; d_call: -; j_call: TRBJ2-1; cdr3_nt: TGTGCCAGCAGCCCCGGACTCAACAATGAGCAGTTCTTC; cdr3_aa: CASSPGLNNEQFF
clone_size: -; v_call: TRBV7-2; d_call: -; j_call: TRBJ1-2; cdr3_nt: TGTGCCAGCAGCTCCCGGGGGGGGTATGGCTACACCTTC; cdr3_aa: CASSSRGGYGYTF
clone_size: few; v_call: TRBV30; d_call: -; j_call: TRBJ2-5; cdr3_nt: TGTGCCTGGGGAAGAGAGACCCAGTACTTC; cdr3_aa: CAWGRETQYF
clone_size: few; v_call: TRBV29-1; d_call: TRBD2; j_call: TRBJ2-5; cdr3_nt: TGCAGCGCCAAACTGGGCGCTAGCGGGAGGGTCCAAGAGACCCAGTACTTC; cdr3_aa: CSAKLGASGRVQETQYF
clone_size: -; v_call: TRBV5-1; d_call: TRBD2; j_call: TRBJ2-7; cdr3_nt: TGCGCCAGCAGCTTGACGGGAGCGGGATTATCGGGCCACGAGCAGTACTTC; cdr3_aa: CASSLTGAGLSGHEQYF
clone_size: -; v_call: TRBV27; d_call: -; j_call: TRBJ2-2; cdr3_nt: TGTGCCAGCGGTGCCCACATAAATTACACCGGGGAGCTGTTTTTT; cdr3_aa: CASGAHINYTGELFF
clone_size: -; v_call: TRBV7-3; d_call: -; j_call: TRBJ1-5; cdr3_nt: TGTGCCAGCAGCCAGGACCCGGGACAGCCCCAGCATTTT; cdr3_aa: CASSQDPGQPQHF
clone_size: -; v_call: TRBV29-1; d_call: TRBD1; j_call: TRBJ1-4; cdr3_nt: TGCAGCGTTGAAGATACGAGGACAGGAAGTACTGAAAAACTGTTTTTT; cdr3_aa: CSVEDTRTGSTEKLFF
clone_size: -; v_call: TRBV27; d_call: -; j_call: TRBJ2-6; cdr3_nt: TGTGCCAGCAGTCCGTGGGGTACTTCTGGGGCCAACGTCCTGACTTTC; cdr3_aa: CASSPWGTSGANVLTF
clone_size: -; v_call: TRBV5-1; d_call: -; j_call: TRBJ2-1; cdr3_nt: TGCGCCAGCGGAATAGCCACACAAAATCCAACCCGTGAGCAGTTCTTC; cdr3_aa: CASGIATQNPTREQFF
clone_size: -; v_call: TRBV11-1; d_call: -; j_call: TRBJ2-7; cdr3_nt: TGTGCCAGCAGCCAAATGGACAGCTCCTACGAGCAGTACTTC; cdr3_aa: CASSQMDSSYEQYF